This T cell receptor (beta chain) was sequenced during a study of blood T cell repertoires in COVID-19. The wider study: Acute-phase and convalescent COVID-19 samples originated in the United States, Italy and Spain. Nucleic acid was either cDNA or gDNA, and it came from T cells, B-cell-depleted T cells, or PBMCs.

CDR1 and CDR2 from the germline V gene are SGHRS and YFSETQ. V was trimmed by 0 bases and J by 5 bases, leaving 12 bases between them. This CDR3 has 16 residues. Original analysis: Researchers report that nucleated cell counts were estimated from reference gene primer amplification. Sequencing used immunoSEQ multiplex PCR; TCRdb keeps in-frame clones, though not all of them. From that table come the V and J calls and clone size; the DNA was used to work out D and trimming. The table records 95,000 to 150,000 clones, 88% of them present only once. Sequences were obtained from peripheral blood. The J gene is TRBJ1-6, the V gene TRBV5-1, with D possibly being TRBD1 (5 bases). This receptor was taken from a woman aged 50 to 60 with active or convalescent COVID-19. CDR3 in amino acids: CASSLGGGVDNSPLHF. CDR3 nucleotide sequence: TGCGCCAGCAGCTTGGGAGGAGGGGTTGATAATTCACCCCTCCACTTT.